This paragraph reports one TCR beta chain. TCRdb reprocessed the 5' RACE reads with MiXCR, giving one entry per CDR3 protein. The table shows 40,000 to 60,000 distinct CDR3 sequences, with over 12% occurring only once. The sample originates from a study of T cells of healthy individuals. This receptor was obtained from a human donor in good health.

CDR3 protein: CSAREGGGRREQYF. The CDR3 DNA sequence: TGCAGTGCTAGAGAAGGGGGCGGGAGAAGGGAGCAGTACTTC. V gene TRBV20-1 combines with J gene TRBJ2-7; possibly TRBD1 or TRBD2 for D (7 bases each). This CDR3 has 14 residues. Deletions cut 0 bases from V and 7 bases from J, with 16 bases between. Germline assignment: CDR1 DFQATT and CDR2 SNEGSKA (reference sequence).